The 2 T cell receptor beta chains below come from one sample, sequenced in a study of early T cells in non-severe SARS-CoV-2 infection. TCRdb fed the 5' RACE reads into MiXCR, producing one record per CDR3 protein. Altogether tens of thousands of distinct CDR3 sequences are present, 9% to 14% being singletons, with the ten largest covering approximately 2.5%. The sequenced sample was whole blood. The source is an adult who was a healthcare worker with PCR-confirmed SARS-CoV-2 infection or an uninfected control (not recorded which).

This clonotype was seen only a few times. The chain recombines TRBV11-2 with TRBJ2-5; 12 bases are shared with TRBD1. J lost 4 bases, V lost 3 bases, and 9 bases had no gene match. Germline assignment: CDR1 SGHAT and CDR2 FQNNGV. The CDR3 loop spans 17 amino acids. CDR3 DNA sequence: TGTGCCAGCAGCTTTCCTGGGGACAGGGGGCCGGGAGAGACCCAGTACTTC. This translates into CASSFPGDRGPGETQYF. Based on the CDR3 plus reference TRBV11-2 and TRBJ2-5, the full variable domain is EAGVAQSPRYKIIEKRQSVAFWCNPISGHATLYWYQQILGQGPKLLIQFQNNGVVDDSQLPKDRFSAERLKGVDSTLKIQPAKLEDSAVYLCASSFPGDRGPGETQYFGPGTRLLVL.

The chain joins TRBV19 to TRBJ1-3; no definite D call. V lost 3 bases and J 2 bases, leaving 11 bases between the germline ends. CDR1 LNHDA and CDR2 SQIVND come from the germline V gene (reference sequence). CDR3 length: 15 residues. CDR3 bases: TGTGCCAGTAGTATCGGACGTAATACTGGAAACACCATATATTTT. As protein: CASSIGRNTGNTIYF. The whole variable domain, remainder taken from reference TRBV19 and TRBJ1-3, is DGGITQSPKYLFRKEGQNVTLSCEQNLNHDAMYWYRQDPGQGLRLIYYSQIVNDFQKGDIAEGYSVSREKKESFPLTVTSAQKNPTAFYLCASSIGRNTGNTIYFGEGSWLTVV.